The 4 T cell receptor beta chains presented below share a single source sample, sequenced in a study of blood T cell repertoires in COVID-19. TCRdb's table, derived via immunoSEQ multiplex PCR, lists solely in-frame clones and lacks some. The sample records roughly 290,000 clones, around 90% being singletons. The sample comprised PBMCs or T cells enriched from blood (not recorded which). These receptors all stem from a woman under 30 with acute COVID-19.

V is TRBV28 and J is TRBJ2-2, with 7 nucleotides matching TRBD2. The CDR3 is 16 residues long. CDR1 is MDHEN and CDR2 is SYDVKM in the germline V gene. V lost 6 bases and J lost 3; bases outside the gene matches: 10. The CDR3 here is CASRSRAAGDTGELFF. The CDR3 nucleotides read TGTGCCAGCAGGAGCAGGGCCGCGGGGGACACCGGGGAGCTGTTTTTT.

The genes are TRBV27 and TRBJ2-2; 7 positions agree with TRBD2. Germline CDR1 and CDR2: MNHEY and SMNVEV (reference sequence). The CDR3 extends over 15 amino acids. The J segment lost 0 bases and the V segment lost 3 bases, leaving 1 base of the junction unmatched. In nucleotides, the CDR3 is TGTGCCAGCAGTTTCGGGAGGACGAACACCGGGGAGCTGTTTTTT. Translation gives CASSFGRTNTGELFF.

The rearrangement uses TRBV7-2 and TRBJ1-2; 8 nucleotides agree with TRBD1. V trimming: 6 bases; J trimming: 8 bases; junction bases outside the gene matches: 8. Germline assignment: CDR1 SGHTA and CDR2 FQGNSA. The CDR3 contains 13 residues. This chain's CDR3 is CASSRQGAGGYTF. Here the CDR3 DNA reads TGTGCCAGCAGTCGGCAGGGGGCGGGGGGCTACACCTTC.

The CDR3: CASSAHREAAFF. CDR3 coding DNA: TGTGCCAGCAGCGCCCATCGAGAGGCGGCTTTCTTT. This chain joins TRBV11-2 and TRBJ1-1; D remains unclear. Germline V gene lookup returns CDR1 SGHAT and CDR2 FQNNGV. This CDR3 spans 12 amino acids. Trimming shortened V by 5 bases and J by 11 bases, and 15 bases separated the two germline ends.